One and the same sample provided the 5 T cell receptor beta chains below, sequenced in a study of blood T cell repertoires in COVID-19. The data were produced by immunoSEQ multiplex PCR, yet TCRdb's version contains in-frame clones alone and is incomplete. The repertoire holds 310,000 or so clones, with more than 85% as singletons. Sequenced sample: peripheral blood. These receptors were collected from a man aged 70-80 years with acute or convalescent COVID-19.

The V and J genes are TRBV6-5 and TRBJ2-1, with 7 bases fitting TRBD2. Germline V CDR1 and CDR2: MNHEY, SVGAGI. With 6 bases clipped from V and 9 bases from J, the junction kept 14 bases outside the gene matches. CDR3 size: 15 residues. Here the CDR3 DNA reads TGTGCCAGCAGACCGGGGGGACCGCTAGGCAGTGAGCAGTTCTTC. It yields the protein CASRPGGPLGSEQFF.

CDR3 residues: CASRGRGNQPQHF. The CDR3 DNA follows: TGTGCCAGCAGGGGCAGGGGCAATCAGCCCCAGCATTTT. V is TRBV12-3 or TRBV12-4 and J is TRBJ1-5; D perhaps matches TRBD1 (5 bases). Trimming cost V 6 bases and J 2 bases, with 8 bases left between them. The CDR3 length is 13 residues.

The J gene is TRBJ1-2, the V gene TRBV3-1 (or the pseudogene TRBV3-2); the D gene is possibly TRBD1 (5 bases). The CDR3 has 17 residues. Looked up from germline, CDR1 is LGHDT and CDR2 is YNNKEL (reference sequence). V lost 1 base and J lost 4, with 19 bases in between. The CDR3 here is CASSQGAVVAGSYGYTF. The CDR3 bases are TGTGCCAGCAGCCAAGGGGCGGTAGTGGCAGGGTCCTATGGCTACACCTTC.

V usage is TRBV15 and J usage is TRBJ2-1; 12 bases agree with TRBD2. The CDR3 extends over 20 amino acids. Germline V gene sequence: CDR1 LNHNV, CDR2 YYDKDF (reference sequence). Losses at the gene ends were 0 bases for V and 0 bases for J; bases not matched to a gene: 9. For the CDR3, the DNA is TGTGCCACCAGCAGAGAAGAACTAGCGGGAGGACCGAGCTCCTACAATGAGCAGTTCTTC. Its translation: CATSREELAGGPSSYNEQFF.

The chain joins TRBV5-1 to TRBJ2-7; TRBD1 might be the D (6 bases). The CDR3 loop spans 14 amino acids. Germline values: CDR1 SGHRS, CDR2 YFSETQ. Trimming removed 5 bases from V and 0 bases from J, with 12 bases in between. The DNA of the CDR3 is TGCGCCAGCAGAACAGGGTTGGTCTCCTACGAGCAGTACTTC. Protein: CASRTGLVSYEQYF.